Listed below are T cell receptor beta chains from one sample, sequenced in a study of PD-1 blockade in classical Hodgkin lymphoma. This table comes from immunoSEQ multiplex PCR, and its TCRdb copy is limited to in-frame clones, with some not included. Found here are more than 20,000 clones, about 70% of them singletons; the top ten hold 0.95% to 1.5%. The source material was CD4+ T cells from blood, sampled before the fourth cycle of nivolumab. All receptors derive from a human donor with classical Hodgkin lymphoma. CDR3s include the opening cysteine and the closing phenylalanine or tryptophan. The D gene is left open where the match is weak. The size field is filled for only some rows; it gives once, few, many or a size class.

>TRBJ2-5|NA|NA|TRBV7-9
CASSADQATQYF
TGTGCCAGCAGCGCCGATCAGGCGACCCAGTACTTC
>TRBJ2-7|NA|once|TRBV5-6
CASSPEYQGTEQYF
TGTGCCAGCAGCCCGGAATACCAAGGTACCGAGCAGTACTTC
>TRBJ2-7|TRBD1|NA|TRBV10-2
CASSSGQGGVYEQYF
TGCGCCAGCAGTTCAGGACAGGGGGGCGTCTACGAGCAGTACTTC
>TRBJ1-2|NA|few|TRBV19
CASSIVGGNYGYTF
TGTGCCAGTAGTATAGTCGGCGGGAACTATGGCTACACCTTC
>TRBJ2-5|NA|NA|TRBV2
CASSGEAETQYF
TGTGCCAGCAGTGGGGAAGCAGAGACCCAGTACTTC
>TRBJ1-5|TRBD1|few|TRBV19
CASSMTGNQPQHF
TGTGCCAGTAGTATGACAGGGAATCAGCCCCAGCATTTT
>TRBJ1-1|NA|once|TRBV5-1
CASSGGVTGTEAFF
TGCGCCAGCAGCGGGGGAGTTACAGGCACTGAAGCTTTCTTT
>TRBJ1-2|TRBD1|few|TRBV28
CASSLHRGGYGYTF
TGTGCCAGCAGTTTGCACAGGGGGGGCTATGGCTACACCTTC
>TRBJ2-7|NA|once|TRBV7-3
CASSLYPGSEQYF
TGTGCCAGCAGCTTATATCCGGGTTCCGAGCAGTACTTC
>TRBJ2-3|TRBD1|NA|TRBV5-4
CASSLDAGQGIDTQYF
TGTGCCAGCAGCTTGGACGCCGGACAGGGCATAGATACGCAGTATTTT
>TRBJ2-3|TRBD2|once|TRBV6-6
CASRQAGTDTQYF
TGTGCCAGCAGGCAAGCGGGGACAGATACGCAGTATTTT
>TRBJ2-3|TRBD2|NA|TRBV11-2
CASSLGASGAYSTDTQYF
TGTGCCAGCAGCTTAGGGGCCAGCGGGGCTTATAGCACAGATACGCAGTATTTT
>TRBJ2-3|TRBD1|NA|TRBV11-2
CASSFRGTGGPDTQYF
TGTGCCAGCAGCTTTAGGGGGACAGGGGGCCCAGATACGCAGTATTTT
>TRBJ1-1|NA|few|TRBV7-9
CASSPTGGNAEAFF
TGTGCCAGCAGCCCTACCGGGGGGAACGCTGAAGCTTTCTTT
>TRBJ2-5|NA|NA|TRBV7-9
CASSLTAIQETQYF
TGTGCCAGCAGCCTGACAGCTATCCAAGAGACCCAGTACTTC
>TRBJ1-1|NA|NA|TRBV13
CASSLGGEVNTEAFF
TGTGCCAGCAGCTTAGGTGGGGAGGTGAACACTGAAGCTTTCTTT
>TRBJ2-5|NA|once|TRBV19
CASSIEPGLETQYF
TGTGCCAGTAGTATAGAACCGGGGTTGGAGACCCAGTACTTC
>TRBJ2-7|NA|NA|TRBV5-5
CASSPGIGEQYF
TGTGCCAGCAGCCCAGGGATAGGCGAGCAGTACTTC
>TRBJ1-4|TRBD1|few|TRBV5-1
CASSPRTGFNEKLFF
TGCGCCAGCAGCCCCAGGACAGGCTTTAATGAAAAACTGTTTTTT
>TRBJ2-7|NA|NA|TRBV19
CASTVSARGGSYEQYF
TGTGCCAGTACAGTTTCCGCGAGGGGGGGAAGCTACGAGCAGTACTTC
>TRBJ2-5|NA|once|TRBV21-1
CASSKAERLAGQETQYF
TGTGCCAGCAGCAAAGCGGAAAGACTAGCGGGACAAGAGACCCAGTACTTC
>TRBJ1-2|NA|NA|TRBV7-2
CASSLAAGAHGYTF
TGTGCCAGCAGCTTAGCCGCGGGGGCCCATGGCTACACCTTC
>TRBJ1-4|NA|few|TRBV9
CASSAWVSPNEKLFF
TGTGCCAGCAGCGCGTGGGTCAGCCCTAATGAAAAACTGTTTTTT
>TRBJ2-7|NA|NA|TRBV7-8
CATLQGGRSYEQYF
TGTGCCACCCTCCAGGGGGGGAGGTCCTACGAGCAGTACTTC
>TRBJ2-3|TRBD2|once|TRBV4-3
CASSPRGASGGSDTQYF
TGCGCCAGCAGCCCTAGGGGGGCCAGCGGGGGATCAGATACGCAGTATTTT
>TRBJ1-5|NA|few|TRBV19
CASSISGNNQPQHF
TGTGCCAGTAGTATATCAGGGAACAATCAGCCCCAGCATTTT
>TRBJ1-5|NA|NA|TRBV6-5
CASSPVRASNQPQHF
TGTGCCAGCAGTCCCGTCAGGGCGAGCAATCAGCCCCAGCATTTT
>TRBJ1-4|TRBD1|NA|TRBV13
CASSQDRRKLFF
TGTGCCAGCAGCCAGGACAGGCGGAAACTGTTTTTT
>TRBJ2-7|NA|NA|TRBV28
CASSRQGWEQYF
TGTGCCAGCAGTAGGCAGGGATGGGAGCAGTACTTC
>TRBJ1-5|NA|NA|TRBV7-2
CASKEQRGPGQPQHF
TGTGCCAGCAAGGAACAGAGGGGCCCGGGCCAGCCCCAGCATTTT
>TRBJ2-7|TRBD1|NA|TRBV5-1
CASSSPYRGENYEQYF
TGCGCCAGCAGCTCCCCCTACAGGGGGGAGAACTACGAGCAGTACTTC